A single sample is the source of the 2 T cell receptor beta chains below, sequenced in a study of blood T cell repertoires in COVID-19. Clones were sequenced by immunoSEQ multiplex PCR, and TCRdb holds only the in-frame ones, with some missing. The profile shows roughly 68,000 clones, around 90% of them singletons. Sample: peripheral blood. These receptors were taken from a man aged 45-65 years with COVID-19, enrolled during active disease.

This sequence joins TRBV3-1 (or the pseudogene TRBV3-2) and TRBJ2-1; possibly TRBD2 for D (6 bases). CDR3 length: 16 amino acids. Germline V gives CDR1 LGHDT, CDR2 YNNKEL (reference sequence). Trimming pared 4 bases from V and 3 bases from J, leaving 16 bases between. Here the CDR3 reads CASSRWAGSGYNEQFF. DNA for the CDR3: TGTGCCAGCAGCCGATGGGCCGGGAGCGGCTACAATGAGCAGTTCTTC.

The V and J genes are TRBV30 and TRBJ2-1; tentative D call: TRBD1 (6 bases). Germline-derived CDR1 and CDR2 are GTSNPN and SVGIG (reference sequence). Trimming removed 0 bases at V and 8 bases at J, with 11 bases between. The CDR3 runs to 13 residues. The CDR3 DNA follows: TGTGCCTGGAGTGTTTGGGGGCCCGATGAGCAGTTCTTC. Its translation: CAWSVWGPDEQFF.